Listed here are 5 T cell receptor beta chains from one sample, sequenced in a study of cytomegalovirus exposure and HLA in healthy donors. Primers for the PCR totalled 60 Vbeta and 13 Jbeta. Produced via immunoSEQ multiplex PCR; TCRdb's table is partial and in-frame only. The table lists 100,000 or so clones, 50% to 65% of them singletons. Sequenced material: PBMCs. These receptors all come from a man younger than 40 in good health and CMV-seropositive.

V gene TRBV18 combines with J gene TRBJ2-3, with 10 positions matching TRBD1. With 0 bases clipped from V and 4 bases from J, the junction kept 1 base outside the gene matches. CDR3 length equals 15 residues. Germline V gene data show CDR1 as KGHSH and CDR2 as LQKENI. This CDR3 is CASSPPGQGPDTQYF. CDR3 DNA sequence: TGTGCCAGCTCACCACCGGGACAGGGGCCAGATACGCAGTATTTT. Filled out from reference TRBV18 and TRBJ2-3, the complete variable domain reads NAGVMQNPRHLVRRRGQEARLRCSPMKGHSHVYWYRQLPEEGLKFMVYLQKENIIDESGMPKERFSAEFPKEGPSILRIQQVVRGDSAAYFCASSPPGQGPDTQYFGPGTRLTVL.

This clone was counted a few times. The chain carries TRBV7-9 and TRBJ1-4, with 7 bases matching TRBD1. The CDR3 loop spans 15 amino acids. V lost 4 bases, J lost 4 bases, and 6 bases stayed unmatched. Germline values: CDR1 SEHNR, CDR2 FQNEAQ (reference sequence). The CDR3 bases are TGTGCCAGCAGCTCACAGACAGGGTTTAATGAAAAACTGTTTTTT. This translates into CASSSQTGFNEKLFF.

The chain couples TRBV2 to TRBJ2-1; 11 nucleotides match TRBD2. The J segment lost 6 bases and the V segment lost 5 bases, leaving 6 bases of the junction unmatched. CDR1 and CDR2 from the germline V gene are SNHLY and FYNNEI. The CDR3 contains 15 residues. The CDR3 coding sequence is TGTGCCAGCAGTAAAACTAGCGGGGGTCTCAATGAGCAGTTCTTC. The encoded protein is CASSKTSGGLNEQFF.

The chain couples TRBV19 to TRBJ2-3; tentative D call: TRBD1 (6 bases). This CDR3 has 14 amino acids. Trimming left V 8 bases short and J 0 bases short, with 12 bases between. Germline values: CDR1 LNHDA, CDR2 SQIVND (reference sequence). This CDR3 reads CASQHRASTDTQYF. For the CDR3, the DNA is TGTGCCAGTCAACACAGGGCGAGCACAGATACGCAGTATTTT.

The V gene is TRBV6-5, the J gene TRBJ1-1, with D uncertain. This CDR3 region has 13 residues. The germline CDR1 and CDR2 sequences are MNHEY and SVGAGI. The V gene lost 3 bases and the J gene lost 2 bases, with 7 bases spanning the gap. The CDR3 bases are TGTGCCAGCAGTTATCGGGGAAACACTGAAGCTTTCTTT. Translation: CASSYRGNTEAFF.